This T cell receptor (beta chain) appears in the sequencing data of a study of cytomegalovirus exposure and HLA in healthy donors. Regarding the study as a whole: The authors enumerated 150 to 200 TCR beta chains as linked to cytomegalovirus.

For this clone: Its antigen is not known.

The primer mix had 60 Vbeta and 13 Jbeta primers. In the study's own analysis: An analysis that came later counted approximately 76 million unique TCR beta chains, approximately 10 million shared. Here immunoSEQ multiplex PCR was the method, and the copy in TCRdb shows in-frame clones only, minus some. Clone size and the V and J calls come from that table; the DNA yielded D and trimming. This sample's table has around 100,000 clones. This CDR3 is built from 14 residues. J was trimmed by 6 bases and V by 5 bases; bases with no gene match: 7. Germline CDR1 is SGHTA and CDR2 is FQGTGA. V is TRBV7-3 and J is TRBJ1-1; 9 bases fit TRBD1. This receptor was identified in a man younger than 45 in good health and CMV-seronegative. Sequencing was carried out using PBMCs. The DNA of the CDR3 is TGTGCCAGCAGCCCGGGGACAGGGAGCGCTGAAGCTTTCTTT. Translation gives CASSPGTGSAEAFF.